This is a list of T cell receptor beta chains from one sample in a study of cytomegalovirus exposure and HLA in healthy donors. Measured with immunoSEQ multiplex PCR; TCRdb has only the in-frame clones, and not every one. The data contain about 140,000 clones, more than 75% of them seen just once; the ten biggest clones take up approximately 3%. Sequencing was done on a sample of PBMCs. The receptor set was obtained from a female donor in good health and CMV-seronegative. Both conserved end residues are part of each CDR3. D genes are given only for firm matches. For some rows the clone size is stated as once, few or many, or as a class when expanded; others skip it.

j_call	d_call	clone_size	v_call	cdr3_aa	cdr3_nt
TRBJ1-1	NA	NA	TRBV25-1	CASSEYFKGGNTEAFF	TGTGCCAGCAGTGAATACTTCAAAGGGGGGAACACTGAAGCTTTCTTT
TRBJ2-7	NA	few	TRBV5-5	CASSLVRGEQYF	TGTGCCAGCAGCTTGGTGAGGGGGGAGCAGTACTTC
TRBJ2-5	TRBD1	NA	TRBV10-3	CAISEVGQGAGETQYF	TGTGCCATCAGTGAAGTCGGACAGGGGGCGGGTGAGACCCAGTACTTC
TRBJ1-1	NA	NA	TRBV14	CASSHTRGWNTEAFF	TGTGCCAGCAGCCATACTCGGGGGTGGAACACTGAAGCTTTCTTT
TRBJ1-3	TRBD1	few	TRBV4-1	CASSQDIRGAGGDVGNTIYF	TGCGCCAGCAGCCAAGATATAAGAGGGGCAGGGGGCGATGTAGGAAACACCATATATTTT
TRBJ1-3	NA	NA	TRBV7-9	CASRRSGSTIYF	TGTGCCAGCAGACGGAGCGGGAGCACCATATATTTT
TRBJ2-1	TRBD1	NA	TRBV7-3	CASSFYPDRYNEQFF	TGTGCCAGCAGCTTTTATCCGGACAGGTATAATGAGCAGTTCTTC
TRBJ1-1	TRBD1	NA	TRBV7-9	CASSLGGRNTEAFF	TGTGCCAGCAGCCTAGGGGGCAGGAACACTGAAGCTTTCTTT
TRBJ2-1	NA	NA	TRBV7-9	CASSVTTGNEQFF	TGTGCCAGCAGCGTTACGACAGGAAATGAGCAGTTCTTC
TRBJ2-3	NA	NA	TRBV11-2	CASGSGPDTQYF	TGTGCCAGCGGGAGCGGCCCAGATACGCAGTATTTT
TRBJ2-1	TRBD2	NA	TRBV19	CASSMGTSGMEEQFF	TGTGCCAGTAGTATGGGGACTAGCGGGATGGAGGAGCAGTTCTTC
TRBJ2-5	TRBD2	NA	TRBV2	CASQWEGWETQYF	TGTGCCAGTCAGTGGGAGGGGTGGGAGACCCAGTACTTC
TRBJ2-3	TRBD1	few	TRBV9	CASSTSGGQGTDTQYF	TGTGCCAGCAGCACAAGTGGAGGACAGGGGACAGATACGCAGTATTTT
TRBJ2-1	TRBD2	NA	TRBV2	CASGGLASYNEQFF	TGTGCCAGCGGCGGACTAGCGAGCTACAATGAGCAGTTCTTC
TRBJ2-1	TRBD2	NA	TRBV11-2	CASSLSLAGGEQFF	TGTGCCAGCAGCCTGTCACTAGCGGGGGGTGAGCAGTTCTTC
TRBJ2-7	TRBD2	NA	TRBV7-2	CASSLETSGRFSVYF	TGTGCCAGCAGCTTAGAGACTAGCGGGAGATTTTCAGTGTACTTC
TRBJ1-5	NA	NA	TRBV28	CASTPFLAQPQHF	TGTGCCAGCACCCCTTTTTTGGCCCAGCCCCAGCATTTT
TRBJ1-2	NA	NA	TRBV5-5	CASSLEDRYYGYTF	TGTGCCAGCAGCTTGGAGGACAGATACTATGGCTACACCTTC
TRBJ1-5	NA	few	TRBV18	CASSPEATNQPQHF	TGTGCCAGCTCACCAGAGGCCACCAATCAGCCCCAGCATTTT
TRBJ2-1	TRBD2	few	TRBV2	CASSDGTSGYNEQFF	TGTGCCAGCAGTGACGGGACTAGCGGCTACAATGAGCAGTTCTTC
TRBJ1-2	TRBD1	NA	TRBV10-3	CAISGRDRYGYTF	TGTGCCATCAGTGGACGGGACAGATATGGCTACACCTTC
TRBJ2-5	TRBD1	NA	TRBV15	CATSRRDRIYPPETQYF	TGTGCCACCAGCAGGAGGGACAGAATTTACCCTCCGGAGACCCAGTACTTC
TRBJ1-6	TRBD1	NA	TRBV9	CASSVGPKGQLNSPLHF	TGTGCCAGCAGCGTAGGCCCTAAGGGACAGTTGAATTCACCCCTCCACTTT
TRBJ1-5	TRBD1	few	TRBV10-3	CATRDRGDNQPQHF	TGTGCCACGAGGGACAGGGGGGACAATCAGCCCCAGCATTTT
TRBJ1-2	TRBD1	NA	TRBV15	CATSRSIGQGATSYTF	TGTGCCACCAGCAGATCTATCGGACAGGGGGCGACTAGCTACACCTTC
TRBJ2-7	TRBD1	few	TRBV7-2	CASRTGWGSYEQYF	TGTGCCAGTCGGACAGGTTGGGGTTCCTACGAGCAGTACTTC
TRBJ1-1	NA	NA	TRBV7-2	CALLQTGGYTEAFF	TGTGCCCTCCTCCAAACGGGGGGATACACTGAAGCTTTCTTT
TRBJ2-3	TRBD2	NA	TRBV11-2	CASSLDRGSADTQYF	TGTGCCAGCAGCTTAGATCGCGGGAGTGCAGATACGCAGTATTTT
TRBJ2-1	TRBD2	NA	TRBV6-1	CASSEAGRERGRIF	TGTGCCAGCAGTGAAGCGGGGAGGGAGCGGGGGCGAATCTTC
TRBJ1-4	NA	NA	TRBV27	CASLDTGTTNEKLFF	TGTGCCAGCCTAGATACAGGGACAACTAATGAAAAACTGTTTTTT
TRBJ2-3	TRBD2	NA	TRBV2	CASRSSGSTDTQYF	TGTGCCAGCAGGAGTAGCGGGAGCACAGATACGCAGTATTTT
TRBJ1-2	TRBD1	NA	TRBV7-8	CASSLVPGQGIGYTF	TGTGCCAGCAGCTTAGTTCCGGGACAGGGGATCGGCTACACCTTC
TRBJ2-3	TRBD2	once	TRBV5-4	CASSVPPSGGTDTQYF	TGTGCCAGCAGCGTGCCCCCTAGCGGGGGAACAGATACGCAGTATTTT
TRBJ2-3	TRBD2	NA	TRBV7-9	CASSPSGGAPDTQYF	TGTGCCAGCAGCCCTAGCGGGGGGGCCCCAGATACGCAGTATTTT
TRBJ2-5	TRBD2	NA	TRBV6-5	CASSPTSGGARQYF	TGTGCCAGCAGTCCCACTAGCGGGGGGGCACGGCAGTACTTC
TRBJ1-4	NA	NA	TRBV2	CASSVHREGKLFF	TGTGCCAGCAGTGTCCACAGGGAGGGAAAACTGTTTTTT